These T cell receptor beta chains were read from a single sample in a study of a mutant IDH1 vaccine in newly diagnosed glioma. The assay was immunoSEQ multiplex PCR, and TCRdb's table has in-frame clones only and misses some. The sample shows about 38,000 clones, 78% of them seen only once. Here the sequenced sample was PBMCs, taken from a glioma patient treated with radiotherapy, temozolomide or both. The receptors originated from a man aged 35-49 years with glioma. Some clones in this sample may be carry-over from other donors' samples. Both conserved end residues are part of each CDR3. D genes are given only for firm matches. The size entry is marked missing in some rows and otherwise reads once, few, many or a size class.

>TRBJ1-2|-|TRBV7-9|-
TGTGCCAGCAGCCCCGGAGGGGGACGCACCGATTTCTCCTATGGCTACACCTTC
CASSPGGGRTDFSYGYTF
>TRBJ2-2|few|TRBV7-9|-
TGTGCCACATTAATCGGCCCCGGGGAGCTGTTTTTT
CATLIGPGELFF
>TRBJ2-2|few|TRBV18|-
TGTGCCAGCTCACCGCCCGACTTCTTCGCGAACACCGGGGAGCTGTTTTTT
CASSPPDFFANTGELFF
>TRBJ2-1|once|TRBV29-1|-
TGCAGCGTGCGATTGGCGCTGGTCGATGAGCAGTTCTTC
CSVRLALVDEQFF
>TRBJ1-2|-|TRBV19|-
TGTGCCAGTAGTACCACCCGACAGCAATATGGCTACACCTTC
CASSTTRQQYGYTF
>TRBJ2-2|-|TRBV5-1|-
TGCGCCAGCAGCTTGGAGGGGGGGCGAAGCGGGGAGCTGTTTTTT
CASSLEGGRSGELFF
>TRBJ2-7|-|TRBV5-1|TRBD1
TGCGCCAGCAGCTTGGGACAGGGCCACGAGCAGTACTTC
CASSLGQGHEQYF
>TRBJ2-3|-|TRBV19|-
TGTGCCAGTACTCCGGGGGTCTGGGATACGCAGTATTTT
CASTPGVWDTQYF
>TRBJ1-2|-|TRBV5-1|TRBD1
TGCGCCAGCAGCTTGGTGGCAGGGGGGGAGTATGGCTACACCTTC
CASSLVAGGEYGYTF
>TRBJ1-1|-|TRBV19|TRBD1
TGTGCCAGTAGTCCGGACAGGGGGTACAACACTGAAGCTTTCTTT
CASSPDRGYNTEAFF
>TRBJ2-5|-|TRBV5-1|TRBD2
TGCGCCAGCAGCGCGAGCACGGGGGGGGGAGAGACCCAGTACTTC
CASSASTGGGETQYF
>TRBJ1-1|-|TRBV14|-
TGTGCCAGCACCCCGGCGCTTGGGGCCCTAAGGACTGAAGCTTTCTTT
CASTPALGALRTEAFF
>TRBJ2-3|once|TRBV10-3|-
TGTGCCCAGGGGACCAGTCCTTCTAGCACAGATACGCAGTATTTT
CAQGTSPSSTDTQYF
>TRBJ1-2|-|TRBV25-1|-
TGTGCCAGCAGTGAGCGGGGATCCTTAAAGGGCTACACCTTC
CASSERGSLKGYTF
>TRBJ2-5|-|TRBV19|-
TGTGCCAGTAGTGCCAGTGGGGGGACAACTATTCAAGAGACCCAGTACTTC
CASSASGGTTIQETQYF
>TRBJ1-1|few|TRBV30|-
TGTGCGGTAGAGGGGGAGTTGAACACTGAAGCTTTCTTT
CAVEGELNTEAFF
>TRBJ2-5|few|TRBV5-1|TRBD2
TGCGCCAGCAGCCCCGGATCGGTGGCGGGGGGGCACCAAGAGACCCAGTACTTC
CASSPGSVAGGHQETQYF
>TRBJ2-5|-|TRBV15|TRBD2
TGTGCCACCAGCAGAGATCTTCGGTCTAGCGGGGGGGTCTGGACCCAGTACTTC
CATSRDLRSSGGVWTQYF
>TRBJ2-4|few|TRBV30|-
TGTGCCTGGAGTCTCGCCGTGGACATTCAGTACTTC
CAWSLAVDIQYF
>TRBJ1-1|-|TRBV7-3|-
TGTGCCAGCAGCTTAATAGGGCAGGGTGAAGCTTTCTTT
CASSLIGQGEAFF
>TRBJ1-1|-|TRBV11-2|-
TGTGCCAGCAGCTTAGCCAGTTCGACTTTGAACACTGAAGCTTTCTTT
CASSLASSTLNTEAFF
>TRBJ1-4|-|TRBV5-1|-
TGCGCCAGCAGCCCACCAGCGGCTAATGAAAAACTGTTTTTT
CASSPPAANEKLFF
>TRBJ1-2|-|TRBV29-1|-
TGCAGCGTTGAACGGGGGACTAACTATGGCTACACCTTC
CSVERGTNYGYTF
>TRBJ2-7|-|TRBV14|TRBD1
TGTGCCAGCAGTCACAGGACAGGGGGCTTGCACGAGCAGTACTTC
CASSHRTGGLHEQYF
>TRBJ2-2|-|TRBV7-9|TRBD2
TGTGCCAGCAGCCCAAAGCGGGGGTTAACCACCGGGGAGCTGTTTTTT
CASSPKRGLTTGELFF
>TRBJ2-1|few|TRBV6-1|-
TGTGCCAGCAGTGAAGCGCCTGGGGACAATGAGCAGTTCTTC
CASSEAPGDNEQFF
>TRBJ1-1|-|TRBV7-9|TRBD1
TGTGCCAGCAGCTTGACAGGGTACACTGAAGCTTTCTTT
CASSLTGYTEAFF
>TRBJ1-5|few|TRBV18|TRBD1
TGTGCCAGCGCAGCTGAGGGACCGGACAGGGGCAATCAGCCCCAGCATTTT
CASAAEGPDRGNQPQHF
>TRBJ2-7|-|TRBV29-1|TRBD1
TGCAGCGTTTACCTGTGGGACAGAGCCTACGAGCAGTACTTC
CSVYLWDRAYEQYF
>TRBJ1-1|-|TRBV7-2|TRBD1
TGTGCCAGCAGCTCGGAGACAGGGGTGACTGAAGCTTTCTTT
CASSSETGVTEAFF
>TRBJ2-6|once|TRBV7-2|TRBD1
TGTGCCAGCAGCCGGACAGGGGGGCTCTCTGGGGCCAACGTCCTGACTTTC
CASSRTGGLSGANVLTF
>TRBJ2-1|-|TRBV15|TRBD2
TGTGCCACCAGCTCAGGGGTTATTAGCGGGGCGTACAATGAGCAGTTCTTC
CATSSGVISGAYNEQFF
>TRBJ1-5|-|TRBV7-8|-
TGTGCCAGCAGCTTAGCAGGGGTCAATCAGCCCCAGCATTTT
CASSLAGVNQPQHF
>TRBJ2-1|-|TRBV29-1|TRBD2
TGCAGCGTCGGAAGCGGGAGCTCCTACAATGAGCAGTTCTTC
CSVGSGSSYNEQFF
>TRBJ1-1|-|TRBV5-6|-
TGTGCCAGCAGCTCGGGGGGCACTGAAGCTTTCTTT
CASSSGGTEAFF
>TRBJ1-5|-|TRBV5-5|-
TGTGCCAGCAGCTTGGGGGTTTTGGGCAATCAGCCCCAGCATTTT
CASSLGVLGNQPQHF
>TRBJ2-2|-|TRBV19|-
TGTGCCACCCTGCGCGGGACAGCGAACACCGGGGAGCTGTTTTTT
CATLRGTANTGELFF